Each of the 24 T cell receptor beta chains below was sequenced from the same sample in a study of T cell repertoires in cytomegalovirus infection. TCRdb redid the calling of the reads with MiXCR, one entry per CDR3 protein. This sample yields around 270,000 distinct CDR3 sequences, of which 9.1% are seen a single time; more than 12% belongs to the top ten. Material for sequencing was PBMCs. These TCRs come from a human donor in good health (CMV status not recorded). Some clones in this sample may be carry-over from other donors' samples.

This clonotype came up many times. V and J are TRBV7-9 and TRBJ1-1; D remains ambiguous. Looked up from germline, CDR1 is SEHNR and CDR2 is FQNEAQ (reference sequence). Trimming pared 1 base from V and 8 bases from J, leaving 8 bases between. The CDR3 covers 12 residues. The chain's CDR3 is CASSLGGLEAFF. In nucleotides, the CDR3 is TGTGCCAGCAGCTTAGGAGGGTTAGAAGCTTTCTTT. Filled out from reference TRBV7-9 and TRBJ1-1, the complete variable domain reads DTGVSQNPRHKITKRGQNVTFRCDPISEHNRLYWYRQTLGQGPEFLTYFQNEAQLEKSRLLSDRFSAERPKGSFSTLEIQRTEQGDSAMYLCASSLGGLEAFFGQGTRLTVV.

This clonotype was detected a few times. The chain links TRBV18 to TRBJ1-1; the D is unclear. The CDR3 runs 14 residues. Trimming took off 3 bases at V and 0 bases at J, with 8 bases between the two ends. Germline V lookup: CDR1 KGHSH, CDR2 LQKENI. CDR3 region: CASSPEQLNTEAFF. The CDR3 DNA follows: TGTGCCAGCTCACCGGAACAGTTGAACACTGAAGCTTTCTTT.

This clonotype has ten or more counts. The CDR3 reads CASSQGSGRAPGNTIYF. The CDR3 DNA sequence: TGCGCCAGCAGCCAAGGGAGCGGGAGGGCTCCAGGAAACACCATATATTTT. The genes are TRBV4-3 and TRBJ1-3, with D uncertain. V gave up 1 base and J gave up 4 bases, with 17 bases separating them. The CDR3 totals 17 residues. CDR1 and CDR2 (germline): LGHNA, YSLEER.

This clonotype has ten or more counts. V is TRBV12-3 or TRBV12-4 and J is TRBJ2-1; 9 nucleotides agree with TRBD2. V lost 4 bases to trimming and J lost 4 bases; unmatched junction nucleotides: 5. The CDR3 length is 15 residues. The CDR3 spells CASSSLAGPYNEQFF. The CDR3, as DNA: TGTGCCAGCAGTTCCCTAGCGGGACCGTACAATGAGCAGTTCTTC.

The table lists this clonotype with a few counts. CDR3 sequence: CASSTPGGNTEAFF. The CDR3 bases are TGTGCCAGCAGTACACCGGGGGGGAACACTGAAGCTTTCTTT. The chain recombines TRBV7-9 with TRBJ1-1; D possibly corresponds to TRBD1 (5 bases). V lost 6 bases and J lost 1, with 12 bases in between. This CDR3 is built from 14 residues. Germline values: CDR1 SEHNR, CDR2 FQNEAQ (reference sequence).

This clonotype was counted ten times or more. This chain uses TRBV20-1 with TRBJ1-1, with 8 bases that match TRBD1. J was trimmed by 5 bases and V by 3 bases; bases with no gene match: 8. This CDR3 spans 14 amino acids. The germline V gene encodes CDR1 DFQATT and CDR2 SNEGSKA (reference sequence). DNA of the CDR3: TGCAGTGCTAGGGACGGACAGGGCGGGACTGAAGCTTTCTTT. It codes for CSARDGQGGTEAFF.

The table lists this clonotype with many counts. The rearrangement links TRBV7-2 to TRBJ1-1; perhaps TRBD1 as D (6 bases). From germline, CDR1 is SGHTA and CDR2 FQGNSA. The CDR3 has 14 amino acids. The V end was cut by 5 bases, the J end by 2 bases, with 12 bases between. CDR3 nucleotides: TGTGCCAGCAGCCGCAGGGGCGTAAACACTGAAGCTTTCTTT. It encodes CASSRRGVNTEAFF.

V usage is TRBV7-3 and J usage is TRBJ2-2; D may be TRBD1 (6 bases). Germline V lookup: CDR1 SGHTA, CDR2 FQGTGA. This CDR3 has 15 residues. The V and J ends lost 3 bases and 3 bases respectively, with 11 bases between them. CDR3 nucleotide sequence: TGTGCCAGCAGCTTTTACAGGGTTGACACCGGGGAGCTGTTTTTT. Its translation is CASSFYRVDTGELFF.

The chain couples TRBV28 to TRBJ1-5; D is unresolved. V lost 6 bases and J lost 0, with 12 bases in between. CDR1 is MDHEN, CDR2 SYDVKM, per germline. There are 15 residues in the CDR3. The CDR3 protein is CASRHTRNSNQPQHF. The CDR3 DNA sequence: TGTGCCAGCAGGCACACACGTAATAGCAATCAGCCCCAGCATTTT.

In regard to this clonotype: Since a much larger clone is just one base distant, this may be a read error. The chain employs TRBV28 and TRBJ2-3; D might be TRBD1 (7 bases). Germline V gene data show CDR1 as MDHEN and CDR2 as SYDVKM. V was shortened by 5 bases and J by 4 bases, with 22 bases between the two germline ends. CDR3 length: 17 amino acids. The CDR3 spells CASSERGDSLGPDTQYF. The DNA for the CDR3 is TGTGCCAGCAGTGAGAGGGGGGACAGCCTGGGTCCAGATACGCAGTATTTT.

This clonotype was detected ten times or more. The chain carries TRBV7-2 and TRBJ1-1; D not certain. From germline, CDR1 is SGHTA and CDR2 FQGNSA. The ends were cut back, 3 bases at V and 7 bases at J, with 12 bases in the middle. This CDR3 is built from 13 residues. CDR3 nucleotide sequence: TGTGCCAGCAGCTTGTCACTACGACATGAAGCTTTCTTT. Translating it yields CASSLSLRHEAFF.

This clonotype was observed many times. CDR3 in DNA: TGTGCCAGCACCAAAGAGCGGCGGGCCTACGAGCAGTACTTC. It encodes CASTKERRAYEQYF. The chain links TRBV7-2 to TRBJ2-7, with D possibly matching TRBD2 (5 bases). Trimming removed 7 bases from V and 2 bases from J, with 15 bases in between. Germline V gene data show CDR1 as SGHTA and CDR2 as FQGNSA. The CDR3 extends over 14 amino acids. The whole variable domain, remainder taken from reference TRBV7-2 and TRBJ2-7, is GAGVSQSPSNKVTEKGKDVELRCDPISGHTALYWYRQSLGQGLEFLIYFQGNSAPDKSGLPSDRFSAERTGGSVSTLTIQRTQQEDSAVYLCASTKERRAYEQYFGPGTRLTVT.

The rearrangement uses TRBV7-3 and TRBJ1-1; TRBD1 aligns across 7 bases. The CDR3 spans 12 residues. J was trimmed by 7 bases and V by 4 bases; bases with no gene match: 3. In germline, CDR1 is SGHTA, CDR2 FQGTGA. DNA of the CDR3: TGTGCCAGCAGCTCCCACAGGGGTGAAGCTTTCTTT. Amino acid sequence: CASSSHRGEAFF. Complete variable domain (other parts from reference TRBV7-3 and TRBJ1-1): GAGVSQTPSNKVTEKGKYVELRCDPISGHTALYWYRQSLGQGPEFLIYFQGTGAADDSGLPNDRFFAVRPEGSVSTLKIQRTERGDSAVYLCASSSHRGEAFFGQGTRLTVV.

The chain joins TRBV30 to TRBJ2-5, with TRBD1 identical over 11 bases. Per germline, CDR1 GTSNPN and CDR2 SVGIG (reference sequence). V shed 4 bases and J 5 bases; nucleotides not matched to a gene: 3. This CDR3 region has 13 residues. CDR3 region: CAWMGTGGETQYF. The CDR3 DNA is TGTGCCTGGATGGGGACAGGGGGTGAGACCCAGTACTTC.

This clonotype was picked up many times. The genes are TRBV7-2 and TRBJ2-7, with 7 bases matching TRBD1. Germline V gene lookup returns CDR1 SGHTA and CDR2 FQGNSA. J was trimmed by 1 base and V by 11 bases; bases with no gene match: 20. The CDR3 covers 17 residues. CDR3 amino acids: CARHPGRAGTESYEQYF. The CDR3 DNA follows: TGTGCCCGCCATCCGGGAAGGGCCGGGACAGAATCCTACGAGCAGTACTTC.

The chain joins TRBV7-2 to TRBJ1-4; 7 positions agree with TRBD1. Trimming took 5 bases from V and 5 from J; bases not matched to a gene: 8. This CDR3 is 15 amino acids long. Germline values: CDR1 SGHTA, CDR2 FQGNSA. This CDR3 is CASSPTGTANEKLFF. DNA for the CDR3: TGTGCCAGCAGCCCGACCGGGACAGCCAATGAAAAACTGTTTTTT.

A few counts support this clonotype. The chain carries TRBV19 and TRBJ2-6; TRBD2 agrees at 8 bases. The V segment lost 9 bases and the J segment 0 bases; nucleotides outside the gene matches: 10. The CDR3 runs 17 residues. Germline CDR1 is LNHDA and CDR2 is SQIVND (reference sequence). Written as DNA, the CDR3 is TGTGCCAGCGCCGGGAGGGTACCCAGCTCTGGGGCCAACGTCCTGACTTTC. Protein product: CASAGRVPSSGANVLTF.

In its sample, this clonotype was seen many times. The V and J genes are TRBV7-6 and TRBJ2-2; the match to TRBD2 covers 7 bases. Germline loops: CDR1 SGHVS, CDR2 FNYEAQ. With 0 bases clipped from V and 0 bases from J, the junction kept 4 bases outside the gene matches. The CDR3 is 17 amino acids. The CDR3 nucleotides read TGTGCCAGCAGCTTAGCGTCGGGGGGACCGAACACCGGGGAGCTGTTTTTT. Translation: CASSLASGGPNTGELFF.

This clonotype was recorded many times. The CDR3 bases are TGTGCCAGCAGCTTAGCATCTAATTACAATGAGCAGTTCTTC. This encodes CASSLASNYNEQFF. This rearrangement joins TRBV11-2 to TRBJ2-1; unclear D gene. Germline V gene lookup returns CDR1 SGHAT and CDR2 FQNNGV. The CDR3 has 14 amino acids. Trimming stripped 1 base from V and 4 bases from J, with 8 bases between.

The sample holds many counts of this clonotype. The chain carries TRBV6-2 or TRBV6-3 and TRBJ1-1; the D gene is possibly TRBD1 (6 bases). This CDR3 has 15 amino acids. Trimming pared 2 bases from V and 6 bases from J, leaving 16 bases between. Germline V gene sequence: CDR1 MNHEY, CDR2 SVGEGT. The CDR3 nucleotides are TGTGCCAGCAGTTACGGGGGGGGGGCATCGTCTGAAGCTTTCTTT. This gives the protein CASSYGGGASSEAFF.

This clonotype was seen ten or more times. The gene calls are TRBV15 and TRBJ2-1; D ambiguous. The length of the CDR3 is 11 residues. The germline V gene has CDR1 LNHNV and CDR2 YYDKDF (reference sequence). Between the trimmed V and J ends, which lost 2 bases and 9 bases, there was a span of 5 bases. This chain's CDR3 is CATSRLSEQFF. The CDR3 nucleotides are TGTGCCACCAGCAGATTATCTGAGCAGTTCTTC. The entire variable domain, with the rest obtained from reference TRBV15 and TRBJ2-1, is as follows: DAMVIQNPRYQVTQFGKPVTLSCSQTLNHNVMYWYQQKSSQAPKLLFHYYDKDFNNEADTPDNFQSRRPNTSFCFLDIRSPGLGDTAMYLCATSRLSEQFFGPGTRLTVL.

The V call is TRBV30, the J call TRBJ1-1; D is uncertain. Germline lookup yields CDR1 GTSNPN and CDR2 SVGIG (reference sequence). This CDR3 comprises 13 residues. Trimming stripped 3 bases from V and 2 bases from J, with 10 bases between. The CDR3 DNA reads as TGTGCCTGGAGGACTTATCCCAACACTGAAGCTTTCTTT. It translates to CAWRTYPNTEAFF.

This clonotype was counted many times. This chain joins TRBV7-3 and TRBJ2-6, with 8 bases that match TRBD1. The CDR3 is 17 amino acids. Germline V CDR1 and CDR2: SGHTA, FQGTGA. The J segment lost 2 bases and the V segment lost 1 base, leaving 4 bases of the junction unmatched. CDR3 region: CASSLSGQGAGANVLTF. CDR3 in DNA: TGTGCCAGCAGCTTAAGTGGACAGGGAGCTGGGGCCAACGTCCTGACTTTC.

This clonotype was counted many times. The CDR3 here is CASSLGGKREGEQFF. CDR3 nucleotides: TGTGCCAGCAGCTTAGGGGGAAAGCGAGAGGGTGAGCAGTTCTTC. The chain recombines TRBV7-2 with TRBJ2-1; weak D call: TRBD2 (5 bases). Germline V gene data show CDR1 as SGHTA and CDR2 as FQGNSA. The CDR3 extends over 15 amino acids. Trimming removed 1 base from V and 9 bases from J, with 16 bases in between.